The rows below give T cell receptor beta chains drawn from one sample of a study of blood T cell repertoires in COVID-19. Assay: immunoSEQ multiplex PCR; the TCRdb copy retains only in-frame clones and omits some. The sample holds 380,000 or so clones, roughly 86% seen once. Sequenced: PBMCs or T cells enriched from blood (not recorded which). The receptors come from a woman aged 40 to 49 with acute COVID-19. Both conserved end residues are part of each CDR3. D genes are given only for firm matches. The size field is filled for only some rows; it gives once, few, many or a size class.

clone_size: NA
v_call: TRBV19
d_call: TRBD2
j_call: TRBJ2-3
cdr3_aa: CASSWGGNTQYF
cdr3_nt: TGTGCCAGTAGTTGGGGGGGAAATACGCAGTATTTT

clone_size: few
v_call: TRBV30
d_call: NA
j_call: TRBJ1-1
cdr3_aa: CAWSPGHSQGGEAFF
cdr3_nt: TGTGCCTGGAGTCCAGGACATTCCCAAGGGGGTGAAGCTTTCTTT

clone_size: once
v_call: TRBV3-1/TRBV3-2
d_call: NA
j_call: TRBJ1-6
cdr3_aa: CASSQVGSPLHF
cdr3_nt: TGTGCCAGCAGCCAAGTGGGCTCACCCCTCCACTTT

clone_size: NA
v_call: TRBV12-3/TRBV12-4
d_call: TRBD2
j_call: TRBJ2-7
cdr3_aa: CASSQSGRDEQYF
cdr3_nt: TGTGCCAGCAGTCAATCAGGGAGGGACGAGCAGTACTTC

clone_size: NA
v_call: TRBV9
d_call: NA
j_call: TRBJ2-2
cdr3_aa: CASRSGGAYTGELFF
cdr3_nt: TGTGCCAGCAGGTCTGGGGGGGCCTACACCGGGGAGCTGTTTTTT

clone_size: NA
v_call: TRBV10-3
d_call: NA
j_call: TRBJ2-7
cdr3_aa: CAISESHYEQYF
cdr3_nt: TGTGCCATCAGTGAGTCCCACTACGAGCAGTACTTC

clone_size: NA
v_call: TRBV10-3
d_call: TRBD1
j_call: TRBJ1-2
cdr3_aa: CAISAGQGYGYTF
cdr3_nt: TGTGCCATCAGTGCTGGACAGGGCTATGGCTACACCTTC

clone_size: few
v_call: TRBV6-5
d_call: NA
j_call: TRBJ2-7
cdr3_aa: CASSYSVGDGSYEQYF
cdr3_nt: TGTGCCAGCAGTTACTCAGTAGGGGATGGATCCTACGAGCAGTACTTC

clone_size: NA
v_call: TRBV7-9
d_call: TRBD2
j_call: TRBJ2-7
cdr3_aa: CASSLGVAGSYEQYF
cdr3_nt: TGTGCCAGCAGCCTGGGGGTAGCGGGGAGCTACGAGCAGTACTTC

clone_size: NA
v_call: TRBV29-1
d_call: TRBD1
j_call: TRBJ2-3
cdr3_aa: CSVEGTGGSGTQYF
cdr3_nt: TGCAGCGTTGAAGGGACAGGGGGGTCGGGTACGCAGTATTTT